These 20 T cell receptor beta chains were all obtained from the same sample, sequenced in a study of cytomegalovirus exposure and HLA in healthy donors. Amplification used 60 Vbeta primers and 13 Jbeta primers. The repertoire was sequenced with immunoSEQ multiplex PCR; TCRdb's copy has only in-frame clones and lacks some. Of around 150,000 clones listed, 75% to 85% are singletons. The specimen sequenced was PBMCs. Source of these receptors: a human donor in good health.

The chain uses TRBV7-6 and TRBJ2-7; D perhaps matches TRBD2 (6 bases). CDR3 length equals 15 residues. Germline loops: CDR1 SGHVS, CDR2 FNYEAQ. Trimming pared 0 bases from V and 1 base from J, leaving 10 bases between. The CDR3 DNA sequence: TGTGCCAGCAGCTTAGCGTGGGGGGTTTCCTACGAGCAGTACTTC. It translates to CASSLAWGVSYEQYF.

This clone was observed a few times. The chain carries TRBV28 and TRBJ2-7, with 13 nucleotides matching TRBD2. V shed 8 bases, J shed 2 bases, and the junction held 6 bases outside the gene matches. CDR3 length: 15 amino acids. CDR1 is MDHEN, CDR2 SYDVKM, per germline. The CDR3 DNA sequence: TGTGCCAGCTTTGGGACTAGCGGGGCAACCTACGAGCAGTACTTC. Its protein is CASFGTSGATYEQYF.

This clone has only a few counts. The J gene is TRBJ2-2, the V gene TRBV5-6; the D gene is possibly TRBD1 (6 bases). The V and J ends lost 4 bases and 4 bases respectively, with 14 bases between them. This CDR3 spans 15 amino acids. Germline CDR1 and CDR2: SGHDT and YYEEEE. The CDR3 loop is CASSPGTIFTGELFF. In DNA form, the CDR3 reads TGTGCCAGCAGCCCCGGGACAATCTTCACCGGGGAGCTGTTTTTT.

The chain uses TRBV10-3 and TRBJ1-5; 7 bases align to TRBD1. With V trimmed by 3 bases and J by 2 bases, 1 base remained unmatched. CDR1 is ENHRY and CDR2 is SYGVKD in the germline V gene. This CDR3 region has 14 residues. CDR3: CAISDGTGNQPQHF. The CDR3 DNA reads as TGTGCCATCAGTGATGGGACAGGCAATCAGCCCCAGCATTTT.

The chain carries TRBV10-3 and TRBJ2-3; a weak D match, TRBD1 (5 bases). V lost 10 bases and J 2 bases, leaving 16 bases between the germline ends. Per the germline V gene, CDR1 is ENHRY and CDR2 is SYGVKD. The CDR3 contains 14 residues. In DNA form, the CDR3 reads TGTGCCACACACGAAGACAGAGCCACAGATACGCAGTATTTT. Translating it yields CATHEDRATDTQYF.

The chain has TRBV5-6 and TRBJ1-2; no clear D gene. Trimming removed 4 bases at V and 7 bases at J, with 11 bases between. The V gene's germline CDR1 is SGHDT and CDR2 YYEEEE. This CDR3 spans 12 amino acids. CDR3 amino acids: CASSARLRGYTF. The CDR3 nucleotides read TGTGCCAGCAGCGCCCGTCTGCGTGGCTACACCTTC.

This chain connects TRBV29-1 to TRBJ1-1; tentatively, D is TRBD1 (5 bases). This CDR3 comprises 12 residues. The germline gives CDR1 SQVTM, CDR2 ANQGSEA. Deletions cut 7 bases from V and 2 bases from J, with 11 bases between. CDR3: CSGMDTNTEAFF. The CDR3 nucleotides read TGCAGCGGGATGGACACAAACACTGAAGCTTTCTTT.

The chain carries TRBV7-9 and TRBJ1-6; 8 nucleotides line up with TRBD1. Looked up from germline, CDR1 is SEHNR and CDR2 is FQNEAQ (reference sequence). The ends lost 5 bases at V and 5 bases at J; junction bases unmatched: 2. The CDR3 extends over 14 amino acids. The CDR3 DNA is TGTGCCAGCAGCCCGGGACAGGATAATTCACCCCTCCACTTT. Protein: CASSPGQDNSPLHF.

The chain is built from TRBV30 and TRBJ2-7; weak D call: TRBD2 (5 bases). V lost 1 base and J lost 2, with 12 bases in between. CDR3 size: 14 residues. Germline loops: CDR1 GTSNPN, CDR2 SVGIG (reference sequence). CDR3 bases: TGTGCCTGGAGTGACGGGGTTCTTCCCTACGAGCAGTACTTC. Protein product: CAWSDGVLPYEQYF.

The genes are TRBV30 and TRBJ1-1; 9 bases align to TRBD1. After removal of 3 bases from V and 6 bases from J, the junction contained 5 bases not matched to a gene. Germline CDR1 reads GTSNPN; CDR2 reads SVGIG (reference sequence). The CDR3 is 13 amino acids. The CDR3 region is CAWRGTGLAEAFF. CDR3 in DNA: TGTGCCTGGAGAGGGACAGGGCTTGCTGAAGCTTTCTTT.

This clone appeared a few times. CDR3 sequence (DNA): TGCGCCAGCAGCCAAAGACAGGGGGAGATTGCAACTAATGAAAAACTGTTTTTT. Protein product: CASSQRQGEIATNEKLFF. The rearrangement links TRBV4-3 to TRBJ1-4; TRBD1 aligns across 9 bases. The CDR3 consists of 18 residues. The ends lost 2 bases at V and 0 bases at J; junction bases unmatched: 7. Germline V gene sequence: CDR1 LGHNA, CDR2 YSLEER.

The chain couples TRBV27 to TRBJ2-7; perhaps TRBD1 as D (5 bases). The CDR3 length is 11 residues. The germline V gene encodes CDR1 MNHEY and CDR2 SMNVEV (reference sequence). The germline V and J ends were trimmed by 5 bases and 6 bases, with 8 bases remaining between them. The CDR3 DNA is TGTGCCAGCAGTACAGGTGGCGAGCAGTACTTC. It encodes CASSTGGEQYF.

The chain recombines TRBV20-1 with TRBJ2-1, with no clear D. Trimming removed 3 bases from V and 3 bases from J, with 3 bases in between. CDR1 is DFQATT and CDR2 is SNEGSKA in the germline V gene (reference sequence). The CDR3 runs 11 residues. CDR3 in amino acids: CSARYYNEQFF. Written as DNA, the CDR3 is TGCAGTGCTAGGTACTACAATGAGCAGTTCTTC.

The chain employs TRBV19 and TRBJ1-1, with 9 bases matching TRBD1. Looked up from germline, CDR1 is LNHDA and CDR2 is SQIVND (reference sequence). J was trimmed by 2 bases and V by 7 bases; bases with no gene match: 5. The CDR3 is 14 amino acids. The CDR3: CASNHRGLNTEAFF. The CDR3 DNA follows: TGTGCCAGTAACCACAGGGGGCTTAACACTGAAGCTTTCTTT.

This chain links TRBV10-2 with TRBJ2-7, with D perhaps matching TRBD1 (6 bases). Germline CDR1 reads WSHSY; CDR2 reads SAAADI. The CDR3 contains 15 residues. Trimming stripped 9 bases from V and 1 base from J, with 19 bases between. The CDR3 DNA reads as TGCGCCAGTATGTCCCCCCGAGGACAGTCCTACGAGCAGTACTTC. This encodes CASMSPRGQSYEQYF.

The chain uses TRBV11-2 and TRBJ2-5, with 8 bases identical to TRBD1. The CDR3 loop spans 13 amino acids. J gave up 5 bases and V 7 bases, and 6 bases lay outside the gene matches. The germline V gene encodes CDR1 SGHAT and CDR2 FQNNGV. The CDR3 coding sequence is TGTGCCAGCAACAGGGGGAGACACGAGACCCAGTACTTC. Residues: CASNRGRHETQYF.

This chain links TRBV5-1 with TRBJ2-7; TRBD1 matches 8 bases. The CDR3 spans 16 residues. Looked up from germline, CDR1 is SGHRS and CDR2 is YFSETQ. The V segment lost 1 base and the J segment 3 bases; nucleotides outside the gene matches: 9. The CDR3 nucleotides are TGCGCCAGCAGCTTGATTCAGGGGGCGAGACTCTACGAGCAGTACTTC. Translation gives CASSLIQGARLYEQYF.

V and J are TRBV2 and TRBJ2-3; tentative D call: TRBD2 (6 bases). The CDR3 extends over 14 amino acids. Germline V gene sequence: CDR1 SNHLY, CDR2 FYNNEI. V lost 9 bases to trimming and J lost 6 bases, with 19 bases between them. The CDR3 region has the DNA TGTGCCAGGGGGACGACTAGTTTAGCCGATACGCAGTATTTT. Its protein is CARGTTSLADTQYF.

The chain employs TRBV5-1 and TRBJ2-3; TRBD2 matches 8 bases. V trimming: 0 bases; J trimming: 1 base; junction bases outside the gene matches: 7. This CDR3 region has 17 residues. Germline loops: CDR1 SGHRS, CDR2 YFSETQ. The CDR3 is CASSLASPGRGTDTQYF. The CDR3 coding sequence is TGCGCCAGCAGCTTGGCGTCACCCGGGAGGGGCACAGATACGCAGTATTTT.

For the CDR3, the DNA is TGTGCCAGCAGGGGACAGGGTTTCGAGCAGTACTTC. This translates into CASRGQGFEQYF. The genes are TRBV7-6 and TRBJ2-5, with TRBD1 identical over 9 bases. The J call may be wrong; the DNA end is better matched by TRBJ2-7. The CDR3 spans 12 residues. CDR1 and CDR2 from the germline V gene are SGHVS and FNYEAQ.